Listed below are T cell receptor beta chains from one sample, sequenced in a study of blood T cell repertoires in COVID-19. Sequenced by immunoSEQ multiplex PCR; TCRdb stores in-frame clones only, minus some. The table lists 360,000 or so clones, about 90% of them singletons. Sequencing input: PBMCs or T cells enriched from blood (not recorded which). The source of these receptors is a woman in her twenties or thirties who had recovered from COVID-19. CDR3s include the opening cysteine and the closing phenylalanine or tryptophan. The D gene is left open where the match is weak. Some rows mark clone size as missing; the rest say once, few, many or name a class of expanded clone.

- TRBJ2-1 once TRBV12-5 TGTGCTAGTGGTTTGGAGATAGATGAGCAGTTCTTC CASGLEIDEQFF
- TRBJ1-1 - TRBV7-9 TGTGCCAGCAGCTTCCAAAACAGCAACACTGAAGCTTTCTTT CASSFQNSNTEAFF
- TRBJ2-2 - TRBV19 TGTGCAGTCAATGGGGACACGAACACCGGGGAGCTGTTTTTT CAVNGDTNTGELFF
- TRBJ2-2 - TRBV7-9 TGTGCCAGCAGCTCGGGTTCCCGGACAACCGGGGAGCTGTTTTTT CASSSGSRTTGELFF
- TRBJ2-7 - TRBV4-2 TGTGCCAGCAGCCGCGGGACAGAACCTTCCTACGAGCAGTACTTC CASSRGTEPSYEQYF
- TRBJ1-3 - TRBV2 TGTGCCAGCAGTGAATCACGGTACTCTGGAAACACCATATATTTT CASSESRYSGNTIYF
TRBD2 TRBJ2-7 - TRBV27 TGTGCCAGCACCCCCGGGAGGGCTAGCGGGAAACTTTCCTACGAGCAGTACTTC CASTPGRASGKLSYEQYF
- TRBJ1-5 - TRBV2 TGTGCCAGCAGTGAGTTGGGGGCAGTCAATCAGCCCCAGCATTTT CASSELGAVNQPQHF
TRBD1 TRBJ1-2 - TRBV27 TGTGCCAGCAGTGCAACCTACAGGGGCCCTAACTATGGCTACACCTTC CASSATYRGPNYGYTF
- TRBJ2-1 few TRBV6-1 TGTGCCAGCAGTGAATTGACCGGGAATGAGCAGTTCTTC CASSELTGNEQFF
TRBD2 TRBJ2-5 - TRBV3-1/TRBV3-2 TGTGCCAGCAGCCAAGAAAAGGCTAGCGGGAGAGGGGAGACCCAGTACTTC CASSQEKASGRGETQYF
- TRBJ1-1 - TRBV4-1 TGCGCCAGCAGCCCCGACGCCAGGCCGTACACTGAAGCTTTCTTT CASSPDARPYTEAFF
TRBD1 TRBJ1-5 - TRBV28 TGTGCCAGCAGCCGCCCTTGGGACAGAAATAGCAATCAGCCCCAGCATTTT CASSRPWDRNSNQPQHF
TRBD2 TRBJ2-1 - TRBV10-2 TGCGCCAGCAGACCGGGACTAGCGGGGGGCGACAATGAGCAGTTCTTC CASRPGLAGGDNEQFF
- TRBJ2-1 - TRBV5-4 TGTGCCAGCAGCCCGAATCCCTCTAGCTTCAATGAGCAGTTCTTC CASSPNPSSFNEQFF
- TRBJ2-5 - TRBV19 TGTGCCAGTAGTGGGAAGGGACAACTCTTTGGGGAGACCCAGTACTTC CASSGKGQLFGETQYF
- TRBJ2-3 - TRBV11-2 TGTGCCAGCAGCTTAGACGGGACTTCCCCTACGCAGTATTTT CASSLDGTSPTQYF